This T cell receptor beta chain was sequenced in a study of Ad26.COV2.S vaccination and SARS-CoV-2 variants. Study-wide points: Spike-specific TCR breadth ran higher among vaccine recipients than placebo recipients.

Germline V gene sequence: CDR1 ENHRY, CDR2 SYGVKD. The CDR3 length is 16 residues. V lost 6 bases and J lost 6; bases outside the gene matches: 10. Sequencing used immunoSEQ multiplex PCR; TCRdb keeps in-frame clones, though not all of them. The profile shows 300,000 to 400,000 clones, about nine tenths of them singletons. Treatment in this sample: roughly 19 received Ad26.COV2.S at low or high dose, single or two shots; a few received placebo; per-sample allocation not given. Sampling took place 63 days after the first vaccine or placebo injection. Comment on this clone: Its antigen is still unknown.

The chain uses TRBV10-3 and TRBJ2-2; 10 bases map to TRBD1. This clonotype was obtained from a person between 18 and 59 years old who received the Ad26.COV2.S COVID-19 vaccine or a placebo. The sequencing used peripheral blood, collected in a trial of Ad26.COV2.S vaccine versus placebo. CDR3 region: CAIRPWTGGIAGELFF. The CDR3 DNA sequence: TGTGCCATCAGACCGTGGACAGGGGGAATCGCCGGGGAGCTGTTTTTT.